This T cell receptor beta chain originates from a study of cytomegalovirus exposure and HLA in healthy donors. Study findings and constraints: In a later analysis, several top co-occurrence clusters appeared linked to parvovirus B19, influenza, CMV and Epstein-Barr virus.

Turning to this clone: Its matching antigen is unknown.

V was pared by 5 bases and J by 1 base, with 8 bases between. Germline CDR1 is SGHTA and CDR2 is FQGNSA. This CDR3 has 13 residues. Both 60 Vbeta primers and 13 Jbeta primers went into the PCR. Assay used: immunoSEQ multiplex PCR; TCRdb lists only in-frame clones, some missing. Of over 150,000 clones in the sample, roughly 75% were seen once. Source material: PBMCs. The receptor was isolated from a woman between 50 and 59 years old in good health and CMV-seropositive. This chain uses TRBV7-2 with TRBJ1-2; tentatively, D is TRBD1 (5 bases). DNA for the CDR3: TGTGCCAGCAGCCCACAGGTTAACTATGGCTACACCTTC. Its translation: CASSPQVNYGYTF.